This TCR beta chain originates from a study of neurological immune-mediated disorders. Overall study: The roughly 34 patients with multiple sclerosis comprised roughly 30 relapsing-remitting cases and 3 secondary progressive cases.

This clonotype was observed at least ten times. The target antigen is unknown. Regarding the study as a whole: Any association between clinical or MRI features and the multiple sclerosis repertoire cluster was absent.

The CDR3 has 15 amino acids. CDR1 is LGHNA and CDR2 is YSLEER in the germline V gene. V shed 4 bases, J shed 9 bases, and the junction held 9 bases outside the gene matches. The unsorted libraries were made from 2 million PBMCs kept at -80 C. TCRdb passed the 5' RACE reads through MiXCR, listing each CDR3 protein once. The data show tens of thousands of distinct CDR3 sequences, around 2.6% seen once. This TCR came from a woman in her 30s with multiple sclerosis. The chain couples TRBV4-3 to TRBJ2-1, with 10 bases fitting TRBD2. Sequencing input: PBMCs. The CDR3 loop reads CASSRRGTSDSEQFF. The CDR3 DNA is TGCGCCAGCAGCCGAAGGGGGACTAGCGACAGTGAGCAGTTCTTC.